This passage covers 5 T cell receptor beta chains from one sample sequenced in a study of lymphopenia after photon versus proton radiotherapy. Profiled with immunoSEQ multiplex PCR; TCRdb holds only in-frame clones, not every one. The sample shows 50,000 or so clones, 92% of them seen only once. Sequenced here: peripheral blood, sampled from a patient treated with photon-based radiotherapy. These receptors came from a woman aged 40 to 50 with cholangiocarcinoma.

V is TRBV18 and J is TRBJ1-3, with TRBD1 identical over 8 bases. The CDR3 runs to 16 residues. Trimming took 3 bases from V and 3 from J; bases not matched to a gene: 7. Germline loops: CDR1 KGHSH, CDR2 LQKENI. CDR3 nucleotide sequence: TGTGCCAGCTCACCCTCAGGGGGCTCTAATGGAAACACCATATATTTT. Its translation is CASSPSGGSNGNTIYF.

The rearrangement links TRBV9 to TRBJ1-2; the D is unclear. The V gene's germline CDR1 is SGDLS and CDR2 YYNGEE. Trimming cost V 4 bases and J 5 bases, with 15 bases left between them. This CDR3 contains 14 residues. Written as DNA, the CDR3 is TGTGCCAGCAGCCCCTTCGGGCCCGGATATGGCTACACCTTC. Encoded protein: CASSPFGPGYGYTF.

The chain uses TRBV28 and TRBJ2-1; 7 bases agree with TRBD2. The V gene end was trimmed by 8 bases and the J gene end by 3 bases; junction bases not matched to a gene: 7. This CDR3 is built from 14 residues. Germline V CDR1 and CDR2: MDHEN, SYDVKM. CDR3 amino acids: CASVRREDYNEQFF. The CDR3 region has the DNA TGTGCCAGCGTCCGTCGGGAGGACTACAATGAGCAGTTCTTC.

The chain couples TRBV11-2 to TRBJ1-1, with a tentative D call TRBD1 (6 bases). The germline V gene encodes CDR1 SGHAT and CDR2 FQNNGV. This CDR3 contains 14 residues. Trimming pared 5 bases from V and 4 bases from J, leaving 14 bases between. The CDR3 nucleotides are TGTGCCAGCAGCAAACCGTTAGGGGGCACTGAAGCTTTCTTT. It encodes CASSKPLGGTEAFF.

The chain combines TRBV28 with TRBJ2-2, with 10 bases matching TRBD2. This CDR3 region has 14 residues. Germline CDR1 MDHEN, CDR2 SYDVKM. V was pared by 3 bases and J by 7 bases, with 2 bases of the junction left unmatched. The CDR3: CASSFLAGVGELFF. CDR3 nucleotide sequence: TGTGCCAGCAGTTTCCTAGCGGGAGTCGGGGAGCTGTTTTTT.